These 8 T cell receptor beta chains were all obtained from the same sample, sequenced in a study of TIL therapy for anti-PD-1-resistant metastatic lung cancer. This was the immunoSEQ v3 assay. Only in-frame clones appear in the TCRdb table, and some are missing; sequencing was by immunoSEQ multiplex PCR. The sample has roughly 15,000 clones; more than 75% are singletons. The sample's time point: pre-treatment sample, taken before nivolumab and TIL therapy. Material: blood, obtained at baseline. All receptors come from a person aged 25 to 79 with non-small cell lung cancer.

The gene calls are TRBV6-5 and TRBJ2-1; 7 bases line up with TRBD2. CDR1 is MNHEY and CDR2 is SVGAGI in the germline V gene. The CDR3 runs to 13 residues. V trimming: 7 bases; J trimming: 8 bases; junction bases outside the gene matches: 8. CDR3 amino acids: CASKAGALDEQFF. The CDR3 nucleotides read TGTGCCAGCAAGGCGGGAGCGTTAGATGAGCAGTTCTTC.

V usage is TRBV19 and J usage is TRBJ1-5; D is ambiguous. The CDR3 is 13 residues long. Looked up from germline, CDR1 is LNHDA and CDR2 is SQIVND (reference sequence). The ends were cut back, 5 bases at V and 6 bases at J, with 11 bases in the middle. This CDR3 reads CASSEDSTQPQHF. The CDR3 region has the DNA TGTGCCAGTAGTGAAGATTCCACTCAGCCCCAGCATTTT.

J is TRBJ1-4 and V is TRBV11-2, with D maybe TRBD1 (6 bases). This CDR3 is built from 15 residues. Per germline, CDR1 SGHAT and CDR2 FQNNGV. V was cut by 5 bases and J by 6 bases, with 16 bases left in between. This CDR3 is CASSPLQGGDEKLFF. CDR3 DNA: TGTGCCAGCAGCCCCTTACAGGGTGGAGATGAAAAACTGTTTTTT.

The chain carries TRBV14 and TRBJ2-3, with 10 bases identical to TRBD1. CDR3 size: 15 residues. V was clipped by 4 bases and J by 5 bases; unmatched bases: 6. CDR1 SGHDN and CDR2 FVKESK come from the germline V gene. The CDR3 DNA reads TGTGCCAGCAGCCCCTGGACAGGGGGACGAGATACGCAGTATTTT. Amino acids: CASSPWTGGRDTQYF.

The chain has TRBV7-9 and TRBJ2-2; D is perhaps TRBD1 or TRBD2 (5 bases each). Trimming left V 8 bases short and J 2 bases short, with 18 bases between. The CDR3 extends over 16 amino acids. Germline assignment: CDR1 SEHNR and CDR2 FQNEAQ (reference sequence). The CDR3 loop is CASFPDPGANTGELFF. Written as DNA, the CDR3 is TGTGCCAGCTTCCCGGATCCCGGGGCAAACACCGGGGAGCTGTTTTTT.

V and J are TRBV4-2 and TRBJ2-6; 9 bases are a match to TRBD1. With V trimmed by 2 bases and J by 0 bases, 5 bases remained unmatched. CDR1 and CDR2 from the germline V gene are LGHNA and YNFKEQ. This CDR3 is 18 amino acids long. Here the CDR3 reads CASSQPQGAGSGANVLTF. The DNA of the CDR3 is TGTGCCAGCAGCCAACCACAGGGGGCCGGCTCTGGGGCCAACGTCCTGACTTTC.

The CDR3 protein is CAGSRGPPNTGELFF. The CDR3 DNA reads TGTGCCGGCTCACGGGGGCCCCCGAACACCGGGGAGCTGTTTTTT. The V gene is TRBV9, the J gene TRBJ2-2; D possibly uses TRBD1 or TRBD2 (6 bases each). The CDR3 has 15 residues. Germline V gives CDR1 SGDLS, CDR2 YYNGEE. V lost 10 bases and J lost 0, with 16 bases in between.

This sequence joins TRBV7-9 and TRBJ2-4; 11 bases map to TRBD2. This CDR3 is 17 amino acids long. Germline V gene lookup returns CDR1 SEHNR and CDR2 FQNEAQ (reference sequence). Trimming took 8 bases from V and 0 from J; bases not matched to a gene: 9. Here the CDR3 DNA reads TGTGCCAGCGAACTAGCGGGAGAACGGGTAGCCAAAAACATTCAGTACTTC. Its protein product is CASELAGERVAKNIQYF.